A selection of T cell receptor beta chains follows, all from one sample in a study of cytomegalovirus exposure and HLA in healthy donors. The repertoire was sequenced with immunoSEQ multiplex PCR; TCRdb's copy has only in-frame clones and lacks some. The sample carries 150,000 to 200,000 clones, 68% recorded once. Sequenced: PBMCs. The receptors were sampled from a man between 50 and 59 years old in good health and CMV-seronegative. CDR3s include the opening cysteine and the closing phenylalanine or tryptophan. The D gene is left open where the match is weak. Clone size appears in some rows only: once, few, many, or a class for an expanded clone.

clone size: .
J gene: TRBJ1-2
D gene: .
V gene: TRBV9
CDR3 DNA: TGTGCCAGCAGTCTCGACAGTAACTATGGCTACACCTTC
CDR3 protein: CASSLDSNYGYTF

clone size: .
J gene: TRBJ1-5
D gene: .
V gene: TRBV27
CDR3 DNA: TGTGCCAGCAGTCCTGACCCCCCTCTTCAGGGGAGCAATCAGCCCCAGCATTTT
CDR3 protein: CASSPDPPLQGSNQPQHF

clone size: .
J gene: TRBJ1-2
D gene: .
V gene: TRBV6-6
CDR3 DNA: TGTGCCAGCAGTTACCCCAATTCAGGGCATTATGGCTACACCTTC
CDR3 protein: CASSYPNSGHYGYTF

clone size: .
J gene: TRBJ2-5
D gene: .
V gene: TRBV11-2
CDR3 DNA: TGTGCCAGCAGCTTAGGGAGGGGTAGGCAAGAGACCCAGTACTTC
CDR3 protein: CASSLGRGRQETQYF

clone size: few
J gene: TRBJ1-1
D gene: TRBD1
V gene: TRBV5-5
CDR3 DNA: TGTGCCAGCAGCAACCCCGGGACAGGGTACACTGAAGCTTTCTTT
CDR3 protein: CASSNPGTGYTEAFF

clone size: few
J gene: TRBJ2-7
D gene: TRBD1
V gene: TRBV5-4
CDR3 DNA: TGTGCCAGCAGCCGACAGGGGGGCTCCTACGAGCAGTACTTC
CDR3 protein: CASSRQGGSYEQYF

clone size: .
J gene: TRBJ2-5
D gene: TRBD2
V gene: TRBV6-5
CDR3 DNA: TGTGCCAGCAGTTACCCCCGGACTAGCGGTAAATCGGCCCAGTACTTC
CDR3 protein: CASSYPRTSGKSAQYF

clone size: once
J gene: TRBJ2-7
D gene: .
V gene: TRBV18
CDR3 DNA: TGTGCCAGCTCCGAGATAAACCTAAGGGACACCACCTACGAGCAGTACTTC
CDR3 protein: CASSEINLRDTTYEQYF

clone size: .
J gene: TRBJ1-1
D gene: .
V gene: TRBV18
CDR3 DNA: TGTGCCAGCTCACCGAGCCTAAATACTGAAGCTTTCTTT
CDR3 protein: CASSPSLNTEAFF

clone size: .
J gene: TRBJ2-7
D gene: TRBD1
V gene: TRBV7-3
CDR3 DNA: TGTGCCAGCAGCCAGGGGGCTGGGTACGAGCAGTACTTC
CDR3 protein: CASSQGAGYEQYF

clone size: .
J gene: TRBJ2-5
D gene: TRBD1
V gene: TRBV2
CDR3 DNA: TGTGCCAGCAGGGGGGGACAGGGACAGACCCAGTACTTC
CDR3 protein: CASRGGQGQTQYF

clone size: .
J gene: TRBJ1-6
D gene: TRBD1
V gene: TRBV7-8
CDR3 DNA: TGTGCCAGCAGCTTAGGGGACAGAGGGAATTCACCCCTCCACTTT
CDR3 protein: CASSLGDRGNSPLHF

clone size: many
J gene: TRBJ2-4
D gene: TRBD2
V gene: TRBV10-2
CDR3 DNA: TGCGCCAGCAGTGCCCTAGCGGGGGTTCGCGCCAAAAACATTCAGTACTTC
CDR3 protein: CASSALAGVRAKNIQYF

clone size: once
J gene: TRBJ1-1
D gene: .
V gene: TRBV28
CDR3 DNA: TGCGCCAGCAGCGGACAGCTGAACACTGAAGCTTTCTTT
CDR3 protein: CASSGQLNTEAFF

clone size: .
J gene: TRBJ2-5
D gene: .
V gene: TRBV27
CDR3 DNA: TGTGCCAGCTTGTTTATGGGCAGTTGGAACTTC
CDR3 protein: CASLFMGSWNF

clone size: .
J gene: TRBJ2-3
D gene: .
V gene: TRBV2
CDR3 DNA: TGTGCCAGCAGTACAGCAGGGATAGATACGCAGTATTTT
CDR3 protein: CASSTAGIDTQYF

clone size: .
J gene: TRBJ1-4
D gene: TRBD1
V gene: TRBV6-5
CDR3 DNA: TGTGCCAGCAGTAGGACAGGGGTTAATGAAAAACTGTTTTTT
CDR3 protein: CASSRTGVNEKLFF

clone size: .
J gene: TRBJ2-1
D gene: .
V gene: TRBV19
CDR3 DNA: TGTGCCAGTATGGACAGATCCTTCTCCTACAATGAGCAGTTCTTC
CDR3 protein: CASMDRSFSYNEQFF

clone size: few
J gene: TRBJ1-2
D gene: .
V gene: TRBV7-8
CDR3 DNA: TGTGCCAGCAGCCCATGGTCGGGGGTTGGCTACACCTTC
CDR3 protein: CASSPWSGVGYTF

clone size: .
J gene: TRBJ1-2
D gene: TRBD1
V gene: TRBV7-8
CDR3 DNA: TGTGCCAGCAGCTTAGATCGCGGGACAGGGGGTGGCTACACCTTC
CDR3 protein: CASSLDRGTGGGYTF

clone size: .
J gene: TRBJ2-7
D gene: TRBD1
V gene: TRBV27
CDR3 DNA: TGTGCCAGCAGTTTACCCGGGACAGGAACCTACGAGCAGTACTTC
CDR3 protein: CASSLPGTGTYEQYF

clone size: .
J gene: TRBJ1-5
D gene: TRBD1
V gene: TRBV15
CDR3 DNA: TGTGCCACCAGCAGAGAGAGACAGGGGGATAGCAATCAGCTCCAGCATTTT
CDR3 protein: CATSRERQGDSNQLQHF

clone size: .
J gene: TRBJ2-1
D gene: TRBD2
V gene: TRBV5-1
CDR3 DNA: TGCGCCAGCAGCTTGGGTGGTAGCGGGGGCTATGAGCAGTTCTTC
CDR3 protein: CASSLGGSGGYEQFF

clone size: few
J gene: TRBJ2-3
D gene: TRBD2
V gene: TRBV2
CDR3 DNA: TGTGCCAGCAGTGAATTCGGTCTAGCGGGGGGGCCTGGCACAGATACGCAGTATTTT
CDR3 protein: CASSEFGLAGGPGTDTQYF

clone size: .
J gene: TRBJ1-4
D gene: .
V gene: TRBV7-2
CDR3 DNA: TGTGCCAGCAGCTTCGGTGGGGGGGGAGCAACTAATGAAAAACTGTTTTTT
CDR3 protein: CASSFGGGGATNEKLFF

clone size: .
J gene: TRBJ2-5
D gene: TRBD2
V gene: TRBV7-8
CDR3 DNA: TGTGCCAGCAGCTTAGGGGGGGGTAGCGGGGAGGAGACCCAGTACTTC
CDR3 protein: CASSLGGGSGEETQYF

clone size: few
J gene: TRBJ1-2
D gene: TRBD1
V gene: TRBV7-9
CDR3 DNA: TGTGCCAGCAGCTTAGAAGGGGGCGTAGGTGGCTACACCTTC
CDR3 protein: CASSLEGGVGGYTF

clone size: few
J gene: TRBJ2-5
D gene: .
V gene: TRBV6-1
CDR3 DNA: TGTGCCAGCAGTGTATTAGGGGACATCCGCGGACAAGAGACCCAGTACTTC
CDR3 protein: CASSVLGDIRGQETQYF

clone size: few
J gene: TRBJ2-5
D gene: TRBD1
V gene: TRBV28
CDR3 DNA: TGTGCCAGCAGTCCACCCGACAGGGTAGAGACCCAGTACTTC
CDR3 protein: CASSPPDRVETQYF

clone size: few
J gene: TRBJ2-7
D gene: .
V gene: TRBV6-5
CDR3 DNA: TGTGCCAGCAGTTACGGGGGGGCCACCTACGAGCAGTACTTC
CDR3 protein: CASSYGGATYEQYF

clone size: .
J gene: TRBJ1-5
D gene: .
V gene: TRBV2
CDR3 DNA: TGTGCCAGCAGTGAACGGGGGTATAGCAATCAGCCCCAGCATTTT
CDR3 protein: CASSERGYSNQPQHF

clone size: few
J gene: TRBJ2-6
D gene: .
V gene: TRBV5-1
CDR3 DNA: TGCGCCAGCAGCTACCTTCTTAGTGGGGCCAACGTCCTGACTTTC
CDR3 protein: CASSYLLSGANVLTF

clone size: .
J gene: TRBJ1-5
D gene: TRBD1
V gene: TRBV6-6
CDR3 DNA: TGTGCCAGCACTCTACCCGACAGGGCCAGCAATCAGCCCCAGCATTTT
CDR3 protein: CASTLPDRASNQPQHF

clone size: few
J gene: TRBJ1-2
D gene: .
V gene: TRBV19
CDR3 DNA: TGTGCCAGTACCGCTCAGGGTAGGGGCTATGGCTACACCTTC
CDR3 protein: CASTAQGRGYGYTF

clone size: .
J gene: TRBJ2-1
D gene: TRBD1
V gene: TRBV7-9
CDR3 DNA: TGTGCCAGCAGCTTAGTGGGGACAGGGTCGTTCAATGAGCAGTTCTTC
CDR3 protein: CASSLVGTGSFNEQFF

clone size: few
J gene: TRBJ2-7
D gene: .
V gene: TRBV6-1
CDR3 DNA: TGTGCCAGCATTGGCTTAGACACCATTGGGGAGCAGTACTTC
CDR3 protein: CASIGLDTIGEQYF

clone size: .
J gene: TRBJ2-1
D gene: TRBD2
V gene: TRBV7-2
CDR3 DNA: TGTGCCAGCAGCTTACCCGCCAGCGGGGGCCATTACAATGAGCAGTTCTTC
CDR3 protein: CASSLPASGGHYNEQFF

clone size: .
J gene: TRBJ1-1
D gene: .
V gene: TRBV19
CDR3 DNA: TGTGCCAGTAGTGGAGCGGCCATGAACACTGAAGCTTTCTTT
CDR3 protein: CASSGAAMNTEAFF

clone size: .
J gene: TRBJ2-1
D gene: TRBD2
V gene: TRBV4-3
CDR3 DNA: TGCGCCAGCAGCCAAGACCCAGCGGGGGGGGGCAATGAGCAGTTCTTC
CDR3 protein: CASSQDPAGGGNEQFF

clone size: .
J gene: TRBJ2-2
D gene: .
V gene: TRBV6-5
CDR3 DNA: TGTGCCAGCAGTTACGGCGACTCAGCGAACACCGGGGAGCTGTTTTTT
CDR3 protein: CASSYGDSANTGELFF

clone size: .
J gene: TRBJ2-3
D gene: TRBD1
V gene: TRBV6-5
CDR3 DNA: TGTGCCAGCAGTTCAGGGGACAGGCCGTATTTT
CDR3 protein: CASSSGDRPYF

clone size: .
J gene: TRBJ2-7
D gene: TRBD2
V gene: TRBV5-1
CDR3 DNA: TGCGCCAGCAGGGTTCTAGCGGGGGTCCTGAGCTCCTACGAGCAGTACTTC
CDR3 protein: CASRVLAGVLSSYEQYF

clone size: .
J gene: TRBJ1-4
D gene: .
V gene: TRBV7-9
CDR3 DNA: TGTGCCAGCAGCTTAGGTGGCAGGGAATTGAAACTGTTTTTT
CDR3 protein: CASSLGGRELKLFF

clone size: .
J gene: TRBJ2-1
D gene: .
V gene: TRBV2
CDR3 DNA: TGTGCCAGCAGTGAAGCAGTACAGGGTTCCTACAATGAGCAGTTCTTC
CDR3 protein: CASSEAVQGSYNEQFF

clone size: .
J gene: TRBJ1-1
D gene: TRBD1
V gene: TRBV7-9
CDR3 DNA: TGTTCCAGCAGCTTCAGGACAGGGAATGCTTTCTTT
CDR3 protein: CSSSFRTGNAFF

clone size: .
J gene: TRBJ1-2
D gene: .
V gene: TRBV27
CDR3 DNA: TGTGCCAGCAGACTCTACGACAGGCCTTATGGCTACACCTTC
CDR3 protein: CASRLYDRPYGYTF

clone size: once
J gene: TRBJ2-7
D gene: TRBD2
V gene: TRBV7-2
CDR3 DNA: TGTGCCAGCAGCTTAGGACTAGCGGGGGGGGGTTACGAGCAGTACTTC
CDR3 protein: CASSLGLAGGGYEQYF

clone size: .
J gene: TRBJ2-1
D gene: TRBD2
V gene: TRBV11-2
CDR3 DNA: TGTGCCAGCAGCCGACGGAGCGGGGGAGCCCAGAGGAATGAGCAGTTCTTC
CDR3 protein: CASSRRSGGAQRNEQFF

clone size: few
J gene: TRBJ1-4
D gene: .
V gene: TRBV5-6
CDR3 DNA: TGTGCCAGCAGCCCTACAGGGCTAAAAAATGAAAAACTGTTTTTT
CDR3 protein: CASSPTGLKNEKLFF

clone size: .
J gene: TRBJ1-5
D gene: .
V gene: TRBV15
CDR3 DNA: TGTGCCACCAGCAGAGATCGAGGGAATCAGCCCCAGCATTTT
CDR3 protein: CATSRDRGNQPQHF

clone size: .
J gene: TRBJ2-1
D gene: .
V gene: TRBV18
CDR3 DNA: TGTGCCAGCTCGGCCCCAGGCTCCAATGAGCAGTTCTTC
CDR3 protein: CASSAPGSNEQFF

clone size: .
J gene: TRBJ1-1
D gene: TRBD1
V gene: TRBV19
CDR3 DNA: TGTGCCAGTAGTATCAGGGGGCGCCCAATGAACACTGAAGCTTTCTTT
CDR3 protein: CASSIRGRPMNTEAFF

clone size: .
J gene: TRBJ1-1
D gene: .
V gene: TRBV11-2
CDR3 DNA: TGTGCCAGCAGCTTAGATCTGGGCAGGATGAACACTGAAGCTTTCTTT
CDR3 protein: CASSLDLGRMNTEAFF

clone size: .
J gene: TRBJ2-7
D gene: TRBD2
V gene: TRBV5-5
CDR3 DNA: TGTGCCAGCAGCTGGGGAGGGCTCCCCTACGAGCAGTACTTC
CDR3 protein: CASSWGGLPYEQYF